This T cell receptor beta chain was identified in a study of STAT3 mutations in large granular lymphocyte leukemia. About the study: Canonical activating STAT3 mutations were detected in roughly half of the longitudinally sequenced T-LGLL patients.

Measured with immunoSEQ multiplex PCR; TCRdb has only the in-frame clones, and not every one. The sample includes about 1,900 clones, about 55% of them seen just once. Study observations and caveats: Variable sampling intervals and differing treatment regimens complicated linking therapy response to TCR clonal burden changes. No sample exists from the first appearance of each clone. Every T-LGLL patient had at least one immunodominant TCRbeta clonotype.

The V segment lost 10 bases and the J segment 4 bases; nucleotides outside the gene matches: 2. This CDR3 has 11 residues. Germline V gene data show CDR1 as MGHDK and CDR2 as SYGVNS. Comment on this clone: Antigen unknown.

The source is a man aged 60 to 75 with T-cell large granular lymphocyte leukemia. Some clones in this sample may be carry-over from other donors' samples. The rearrangement joins TRBV25-1 to TRBJ1-2, with TRBD1 matching 8 bases. Specimen: peripheral blood mononuclear cells. For the CDR3, the DNA is TGTGCCATCGGGACAGGCTATGGCTACACCTTC. Protein sequence: CAIGTGYGYTF.